The present TCR beta chain was sequenced within a study of T cell repertoires in cytomegalovirus infection (dated by TCRdb to between 2018 and 2021). Context from the whole study: Because public TCR beta signatures pointed to carriage of CMV infection together with the matching HLA type, the HLA type of each donor mattered for the analysis. Broad study findings and their caveats: In both this cohort and an independent cohort of 350 to 400 donors, the cumulative frequency of public TCR beta family members distinguished carriers of CMV infection plus the relevant HLA type. The ex vivo response was dominated by HLA-C-restricted CMV-specific TCR beta clonotypes, which also provided the single most frequent clonotype in two of eight donors.

As regards this clonotype: No antigen is known for it. Base qualities are missing; no much larger clone stands one base away.

V has 4 bases trimmed and J has 7 bases trimmed; junction bases matching no gene number 9. CDR1 and CDR2, looked up from the germline V gene (reference sequence), are DFQATT and SNEGSKA. CDR3 length: 14 amino acids, cysteine to phenylalanine. The DNA shown is the 42-base CDR3, in frame from base 1. Reads for this sample came from an Illumina HiSeq 1500. TCRdb reworked the public reads: Q25 trimming with fastp, MiXCR clone assembly, productive beta chains retained. Each record represents a unique CDR3 protein, reported with the most common genes and DNA among its rows. The sample includes roughly 150,000 distinct CDR3 sequences, with less than 25% observed a single time. 10% to 11% of the sample is taken by the ten largest.

Sequencing was performed on PBMCs. The clonotype originates from a human donor in good health (CMV status not recorded). Some clones in this sample may be carry-over from other donors' samples. The sequence joins TRBV20-1 to TRBJ1-5; TRBD1 fits 8 bases in the junction. The CDR3 reads as follows: CSAIADRERQPQHF. The nucleotides read TGCAGTGCTATCGCGGACAGGGAGCGCCAGCCCCAGCATTTT.